This TCR beta chain was captured in a study of shared clonotypes between healthy human individuals. On the study more broadly: CD4 naive and memory got three plates each, CD8 naive two, CD8 memory one. Study-wide findings and caveats: Blood alone was sampled, and tissue repertoires likely differ.

As to this clone: Its target is unknown.

Only in-frame clones appear in the TCRdb table, and some are missing; sequencing was by immunoSEQ multiplex PCR. The top ten hold under 0.15% of the sample, which has about 2 million clones, around 95% seen once. The sequence was collected from a man in his late teens or twenties in good health. Sequencing was done on a sample of naive CD4+ T cells sorted from blood. The subset was: CD45RA+ positively selected.

CDR3 in amino acids: CASSYSQGDEQYF. Here the CDR3 DNA reads TGTGCCAGCAGTTATTCACAGGGAGACGAGCAGTACTTC. The chain couples TRBV6-5 to TRBJ2-7; tentatively, D is TRBD1 (6 bases). This CDR3 contains 13 residues. The V and J ends lost 3 bases and 5 bases respectively, with 11 bases between them. Germline CDR1 reads MNHEY; CDR2 reads SVGAGI.